This TCR beta chain was identified in a study of blood T cell repertoires in COVID-19. Study overall: There were acute and convalescent COVID-19 samples, and they came from the United States, Italy and Spain.

In the study's own analysis: How many nucleated cells were present was estimated from reference gene primer amplification. TCRdb keeps only in-frame clones here, not all; method: immunoSEQ multiplex PCR. D and trimming were read from the DNA, whereas the V and J calls and clone size are those reported in that table. The table has some 270,000 clones, about 82% seen once. This CDR3 has 15 amino acids. CDR1 and CDR2 from the germline V gene are SGHRS and YFSETQ. With 1 base clipped from V and 3 bases from J, the junction kept 3 bases outside the gene matches. The count of this clone is one. Seattle cases were enrolled at active infection and followed longitudinally.

Sequencing input: peripheral blood. The receptor was derived from a woman older than 75 with COVID-19, enrolled during active disease. V and J are TRBV5-1 and TRBJ2-2; TRBD2 aligns across 7 bases. Written as DNA, the CDR3 is TGCGCCAGCAGCTTGCGGCTAGCGGACACCGGGGAGCTGTTTTTT. As protein: CASSLRLADTGELFF.